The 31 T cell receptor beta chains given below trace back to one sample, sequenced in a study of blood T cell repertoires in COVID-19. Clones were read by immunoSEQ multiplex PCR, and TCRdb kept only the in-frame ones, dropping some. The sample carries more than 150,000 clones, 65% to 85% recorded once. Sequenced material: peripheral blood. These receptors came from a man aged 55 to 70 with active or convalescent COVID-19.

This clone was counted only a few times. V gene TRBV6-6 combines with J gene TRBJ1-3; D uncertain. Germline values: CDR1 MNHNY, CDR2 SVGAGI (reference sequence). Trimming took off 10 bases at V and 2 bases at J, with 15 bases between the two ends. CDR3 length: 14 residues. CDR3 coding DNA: TGTGCCACGACCCTTGGGGAGGCTGGAAACACCATATATTTT. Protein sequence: CATTLGEAGNTIYF.

CDR3 sequence: CASRPGLALGEQFF. As DNA, the CDR3 is TGTGCCAGCAGGCCGGGACTAGCTCTCGGTGAGCAGTTCTTC. This chain joins TRBV28 and TRBJ2-1, with 9 positions matching TRBD2. V lost 6 bases and J lost 9; bases outside the gene matches: 9. This CDR3 is built from 14 residues. CDR1 and CDR2 from the germline V gene are MDHEN and SYDVKM.

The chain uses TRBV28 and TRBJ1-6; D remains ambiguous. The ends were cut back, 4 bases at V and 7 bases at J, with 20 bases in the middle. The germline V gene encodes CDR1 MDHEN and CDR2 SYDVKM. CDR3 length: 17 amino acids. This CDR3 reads CASSSVSLRGRNSPLHF. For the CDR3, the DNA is TGTGCCAGCAGTTCTGTAAGTCTGAGAGGCCGGAATTCACCCCTCCACTTT. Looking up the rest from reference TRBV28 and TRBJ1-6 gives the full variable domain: DVKVTQSSRYLVKRTGEKVFLECVQDMDHENMFWYRQDPGLGLRLIYFSYDVKMKEKGDIPEGYSVSREKKERFSLILESASTNQTSMYLCASSSVSLRGRNSPLHFGNGTRLTVT.

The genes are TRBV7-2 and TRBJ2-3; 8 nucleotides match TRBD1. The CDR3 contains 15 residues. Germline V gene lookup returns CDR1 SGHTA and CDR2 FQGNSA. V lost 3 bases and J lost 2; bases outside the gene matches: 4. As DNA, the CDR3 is TGTGCCAGCAGCTTCGCGGGACAGGACACAGATACGCAGTATTTT. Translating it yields CASSFAGQDTDTQYF.

CDR3 loop: CASSLGREVDEQFF. As DNA, the CDR3 is TGCGCCAGCAGCTTGGGGCGGGAGGTCGATGAGCAGTTCTTC. This rearrangement joins TRBV5-1 to TRBJ2-1, with 8 bases fitting TRBD2. V lost 0 bases and J lost 8; bases outside the gene matches: 4. Germline assignment: CDR1 SGHRS and CDR2 YFSETQ. This CDR3 spans 14 amino acids.

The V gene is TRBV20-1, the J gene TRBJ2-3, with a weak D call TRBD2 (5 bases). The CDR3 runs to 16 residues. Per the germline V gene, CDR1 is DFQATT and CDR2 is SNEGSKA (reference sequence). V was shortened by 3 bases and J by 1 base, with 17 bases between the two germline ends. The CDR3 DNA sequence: TGCAGTGCTAGTGCCGGGAAGGCTACGGGCACAGATACGCAGTATTTT. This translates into CSASAGKATGTDTQYF.

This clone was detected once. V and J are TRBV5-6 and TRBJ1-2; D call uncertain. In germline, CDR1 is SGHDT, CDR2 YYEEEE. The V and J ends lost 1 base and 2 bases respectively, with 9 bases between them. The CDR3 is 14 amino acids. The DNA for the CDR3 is TGTGCCAGCAGCTTGACGGGAGGCAACTATGGCTACACCTTC. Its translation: CASSLTGGNYGYTF.

The CDR3 spells CASSLRGGAGSGYTF. The CDR3 DNA is TGTGCCAGCAGCTTGAGAGGGGGAGCAGGGAGCGGCTACACCTTC. This chain connects TRBV5-5 to TRBJ1-2; the D gene is possibly TRBD1 (6 bases). Germline-derived CDR1 and CDR2 are SGHKS and YYEKEE (reference sequence). This CDR3 comprises 15 residues. V was pared by 1 base and J by 8 bases, with 18 bases between.

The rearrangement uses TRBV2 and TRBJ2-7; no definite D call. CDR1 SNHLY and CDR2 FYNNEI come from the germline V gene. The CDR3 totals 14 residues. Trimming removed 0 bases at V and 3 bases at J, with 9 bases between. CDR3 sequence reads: CASSEALRGYEQYF. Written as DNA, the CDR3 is TGTGCCAGCAGTGAAGCGCTTCGCGGCTACGAGCAGTACTTC.

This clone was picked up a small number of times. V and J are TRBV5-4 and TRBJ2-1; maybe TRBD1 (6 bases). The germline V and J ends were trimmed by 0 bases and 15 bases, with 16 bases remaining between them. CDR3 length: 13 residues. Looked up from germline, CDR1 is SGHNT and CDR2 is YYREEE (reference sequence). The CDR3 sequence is CASSLDGVQGSFF. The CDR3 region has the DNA TGTGCCAGCAGCTTGGATGGGGTACAGGGCTCGTTCTTC.

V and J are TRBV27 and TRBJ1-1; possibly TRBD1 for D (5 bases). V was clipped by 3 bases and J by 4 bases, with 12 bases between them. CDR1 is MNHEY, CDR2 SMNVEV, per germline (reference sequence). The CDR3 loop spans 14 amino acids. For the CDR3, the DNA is TGTGCCAGCAGTTTCCAGATTGGGGCCACTGAAGCTTTCTTT. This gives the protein CASSFQIGATEAFF.

The CDR3 sequence is CASTKGLAKETQYF. CDR3 bases: TGTGCCAGTACCAAGGGACTAGCTAAAGAGACCCAGTACTTC. J is TRBJ2-5 and V is TRBV19; 9 bases line up with TRBD2. The V gene's germline CDR1 is LNHDA and CDR2 SQIVND (reference sequence). The CDR3 totals 14 residues. The V segment lost 7 bases and the J segment 3 bases; nucleotides outside the gene matches: 6. Looking up the rest from reference TRBV19 and TRBJ2-5 gives the full variable domain: DGGITQSPKYLFRKEGQNVTLSCEQNLNHDAMYWYRQDPGQGLRLIYYSQIVNDFQKGDIAEGYSVSREKKESFPLTVTSAQKNPTAFYLCASTKGLAKETQYFGPGTRLLVL.

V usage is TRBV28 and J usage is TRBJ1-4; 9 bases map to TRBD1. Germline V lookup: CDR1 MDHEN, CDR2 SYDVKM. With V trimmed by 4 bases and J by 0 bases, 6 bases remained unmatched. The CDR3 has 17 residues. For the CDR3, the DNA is TGTGCCAGCAGTTCACAGGGGGCCCCAGCAACTAATGAAAAACTGTTTTTT. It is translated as CASSSQGAPATNEKLFF.

In nucleotides, the CDR3 is TGCGCCAGCAGCCCCACGCTACAGGGGAACACTGAAGCTTTCTTT. This translates into CASSPTLQGNTEAFF. V usage is TRBV4-3 and J usage is TRBJ1-1; possibly TRBD1 for D (6 bases). The CDR3 runs to 15 residues. Germline CDR1 and CDR2: LGHNA and YSLEER. V gave up 4 bases and J gave up 1 base, with 13 bases separating them.

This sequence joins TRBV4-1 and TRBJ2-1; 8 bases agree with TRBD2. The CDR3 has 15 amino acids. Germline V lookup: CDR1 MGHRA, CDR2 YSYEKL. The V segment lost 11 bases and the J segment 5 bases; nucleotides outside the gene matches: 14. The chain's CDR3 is CAAERVPGGNNEQFF. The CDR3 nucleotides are TGCGCCGCCGAAAGGGTACCGGGAGGGAACAATGAGCAGTTCTTC.

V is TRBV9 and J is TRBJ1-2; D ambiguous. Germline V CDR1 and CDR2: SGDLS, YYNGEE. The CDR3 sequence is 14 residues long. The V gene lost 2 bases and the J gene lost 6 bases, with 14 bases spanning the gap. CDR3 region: CASSVNFLPDGYTF. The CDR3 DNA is TGTGCCAGCAGCGTTAACTTCCTTCCGGATGGCTACACCTTC.

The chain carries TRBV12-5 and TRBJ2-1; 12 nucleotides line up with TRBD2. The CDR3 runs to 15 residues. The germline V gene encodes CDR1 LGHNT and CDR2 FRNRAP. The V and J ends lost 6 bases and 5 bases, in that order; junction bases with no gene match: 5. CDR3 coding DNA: TGTGCTAGTGGCTCCGGACTAGCGGGAAACAATGAGCAGTTCTTC. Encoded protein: CASGSGLAGNNEQFF.

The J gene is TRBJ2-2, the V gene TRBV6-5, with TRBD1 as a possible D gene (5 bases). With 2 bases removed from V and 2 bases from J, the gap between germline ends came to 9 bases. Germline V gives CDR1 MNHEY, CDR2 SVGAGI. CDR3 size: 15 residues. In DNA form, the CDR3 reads TGTGCCAGCAGTTACCGTGGGGCCAACACCGGGGAGCTGTTTTTT. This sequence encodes CASSYRGANTGELFF.

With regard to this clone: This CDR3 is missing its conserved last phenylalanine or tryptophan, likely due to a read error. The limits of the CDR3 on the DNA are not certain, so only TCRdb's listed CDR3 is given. The CDR3 region is CASSQDRGPGSR. This rearrangement joins TRBV27 to TRBJ2-7; no DNA check was done on the table's D call, TRBD1. The CDR3 spans 12 residues, counting both ends. CDR1 and CDR2 (germline): MNHEY, SMNVEV (reference sequence).

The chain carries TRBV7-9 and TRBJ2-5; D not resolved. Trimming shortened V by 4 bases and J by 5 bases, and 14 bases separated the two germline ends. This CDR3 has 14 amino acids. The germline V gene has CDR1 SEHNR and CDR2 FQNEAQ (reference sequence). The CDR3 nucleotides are TGTGCCAGCAGCTCAGGATTAATGGTGGAGACCCAGTACTTC. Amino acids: CASSSGLMVETQYF.

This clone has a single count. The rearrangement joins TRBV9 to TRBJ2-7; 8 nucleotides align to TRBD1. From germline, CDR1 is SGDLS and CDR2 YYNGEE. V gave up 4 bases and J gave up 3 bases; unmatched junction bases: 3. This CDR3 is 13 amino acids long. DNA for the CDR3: TGTGCCAGCAGCATTGGACAGGGCTACGAGCAGTACTTC. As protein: CASSIGQGYEQYF.

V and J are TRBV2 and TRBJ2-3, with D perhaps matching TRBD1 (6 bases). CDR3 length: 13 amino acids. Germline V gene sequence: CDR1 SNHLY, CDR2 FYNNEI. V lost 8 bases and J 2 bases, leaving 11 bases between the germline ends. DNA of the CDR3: TGTGCCAGCCGGGACACCTCCACAGATACGCAGTATTTT. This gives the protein CASRDTSTDTQYF.

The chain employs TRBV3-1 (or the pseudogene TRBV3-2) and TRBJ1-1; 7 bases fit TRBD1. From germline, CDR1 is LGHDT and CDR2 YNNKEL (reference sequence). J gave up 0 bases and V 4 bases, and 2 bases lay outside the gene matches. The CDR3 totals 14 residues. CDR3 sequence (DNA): TGTGCCAGCAGCCGGACAGGACTGAACACTGAAGCTTTCTTT. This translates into CASSRTGLNTEAFF.

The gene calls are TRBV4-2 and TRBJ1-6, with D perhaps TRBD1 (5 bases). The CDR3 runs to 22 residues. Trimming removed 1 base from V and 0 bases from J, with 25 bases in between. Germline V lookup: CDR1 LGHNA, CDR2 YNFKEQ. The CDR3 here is CASSQVLGPSQGFGSYNSPLHF. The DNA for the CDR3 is TGTGCCAGCAGCCAAGTGTTGGGGCCAAGCCAGGGATTTGGCTCCTATAATTCACCCCTCCACTTT.

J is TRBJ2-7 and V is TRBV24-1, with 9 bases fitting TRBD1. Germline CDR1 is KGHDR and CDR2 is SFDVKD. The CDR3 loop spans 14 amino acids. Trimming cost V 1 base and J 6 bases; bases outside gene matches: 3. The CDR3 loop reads CATSDLGQGPEQYF. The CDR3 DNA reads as TGTGCCACCAGTGATTTAGGACAGGGGCCCGAGCAGTACTTC.

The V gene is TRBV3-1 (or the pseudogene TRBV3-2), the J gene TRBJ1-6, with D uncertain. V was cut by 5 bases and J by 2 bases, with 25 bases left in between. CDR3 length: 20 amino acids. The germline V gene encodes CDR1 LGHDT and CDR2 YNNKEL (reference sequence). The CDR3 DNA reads TGTGCCAGCAGCGACCATCCCCCGGGGAGGGTGAAGGCCTATAATTCACCCCTCCACTTT. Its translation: CASSDHPPGRVKAYNSPLHF.

CDR3 loop: CAWGPGNVDFEQYF. The CDR3 DNA reads TGTGCCTGGGGACCCGGGAACGTGGATTTCGAGCAGTACTTC. The genes are TRBV30 and TRBJ2-7; D might be TRBD2 (5 bases). V lost 5 bases, J lost 6 bases, and 20 bases lay in between. The CDR3 spans 14 residues. Germline CDR1 is GTSNPN and CDR2 is SVGIG (reference sequence).

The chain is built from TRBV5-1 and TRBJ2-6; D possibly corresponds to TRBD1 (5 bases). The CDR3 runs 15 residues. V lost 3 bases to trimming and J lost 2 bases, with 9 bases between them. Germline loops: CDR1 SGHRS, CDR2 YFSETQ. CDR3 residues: CASSYQGPGANVLTF. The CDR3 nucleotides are TGCGCCAGCAGCTACCAGGGCCCTGGGGCCAACGTCCTGACTTTC.

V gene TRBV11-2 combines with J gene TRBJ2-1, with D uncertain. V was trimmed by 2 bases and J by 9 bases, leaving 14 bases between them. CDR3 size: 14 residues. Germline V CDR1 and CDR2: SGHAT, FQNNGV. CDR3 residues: CASSLNFPPPEQFF. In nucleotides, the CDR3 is TGTGCCAGCAGCTTAAATTTCCCTCCTCCTGAGCAGTTCTTC.

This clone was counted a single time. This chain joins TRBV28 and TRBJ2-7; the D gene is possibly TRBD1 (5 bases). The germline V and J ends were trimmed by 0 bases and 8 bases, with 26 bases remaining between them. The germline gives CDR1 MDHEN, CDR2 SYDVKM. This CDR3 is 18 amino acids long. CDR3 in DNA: TGTGCCAGCAGTTTATGGGCAAGGCAGGGCACCTTAAGAGAAAAGCAGTACTTC. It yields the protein CASSLWARQGTLREKQYF.

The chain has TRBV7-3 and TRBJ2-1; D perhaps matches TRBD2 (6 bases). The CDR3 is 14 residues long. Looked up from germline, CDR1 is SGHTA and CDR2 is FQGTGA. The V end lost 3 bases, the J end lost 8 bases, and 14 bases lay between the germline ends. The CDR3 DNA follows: TGTGCCAGCAGCTTGGGCAATACGGGGGATGAGCAGTTCTTC. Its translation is CASSLGNTGDEQFF.